This TCR beta chain is drawn from a study of blood T cell repertoires in COVID-19. The overall study: Samples representing acute and convalescent COVID-19 were sourced from the United States, Italy and Spain.

This CDR3 contains 14 residues. The V gene's germline CDR1 is SGHVS and CDR2 FQNEAQ. With regard to this clone: Germline is not matched at one junction end, which may reflect a read error.

Per the authors' pipeline: Nucleated cell counts were estimated from reference gene primer amplification. TCRdb's table, derived via immunoSEQ multiplex PCR, lists solely in-frame clones and lacks some. V and J calls and clone size are those listed in that table; D and trimming were worked out from the DNA. The sample yields approximately 140,000 clones, 75% to 90% seen once. The genes are TRBV7-8 and TRBJ1-3; no clear D gene. The sample was peripheral blood. This receptor was obtained from a woman aged 55 to 70 with active or convalescent COVID-19. In DNA form, the CDR3 reads TGTGCCAGCACCTTAGACACTACTGGAAACACCATATATTTT. It translates to CASTLDTTGNTIYF.